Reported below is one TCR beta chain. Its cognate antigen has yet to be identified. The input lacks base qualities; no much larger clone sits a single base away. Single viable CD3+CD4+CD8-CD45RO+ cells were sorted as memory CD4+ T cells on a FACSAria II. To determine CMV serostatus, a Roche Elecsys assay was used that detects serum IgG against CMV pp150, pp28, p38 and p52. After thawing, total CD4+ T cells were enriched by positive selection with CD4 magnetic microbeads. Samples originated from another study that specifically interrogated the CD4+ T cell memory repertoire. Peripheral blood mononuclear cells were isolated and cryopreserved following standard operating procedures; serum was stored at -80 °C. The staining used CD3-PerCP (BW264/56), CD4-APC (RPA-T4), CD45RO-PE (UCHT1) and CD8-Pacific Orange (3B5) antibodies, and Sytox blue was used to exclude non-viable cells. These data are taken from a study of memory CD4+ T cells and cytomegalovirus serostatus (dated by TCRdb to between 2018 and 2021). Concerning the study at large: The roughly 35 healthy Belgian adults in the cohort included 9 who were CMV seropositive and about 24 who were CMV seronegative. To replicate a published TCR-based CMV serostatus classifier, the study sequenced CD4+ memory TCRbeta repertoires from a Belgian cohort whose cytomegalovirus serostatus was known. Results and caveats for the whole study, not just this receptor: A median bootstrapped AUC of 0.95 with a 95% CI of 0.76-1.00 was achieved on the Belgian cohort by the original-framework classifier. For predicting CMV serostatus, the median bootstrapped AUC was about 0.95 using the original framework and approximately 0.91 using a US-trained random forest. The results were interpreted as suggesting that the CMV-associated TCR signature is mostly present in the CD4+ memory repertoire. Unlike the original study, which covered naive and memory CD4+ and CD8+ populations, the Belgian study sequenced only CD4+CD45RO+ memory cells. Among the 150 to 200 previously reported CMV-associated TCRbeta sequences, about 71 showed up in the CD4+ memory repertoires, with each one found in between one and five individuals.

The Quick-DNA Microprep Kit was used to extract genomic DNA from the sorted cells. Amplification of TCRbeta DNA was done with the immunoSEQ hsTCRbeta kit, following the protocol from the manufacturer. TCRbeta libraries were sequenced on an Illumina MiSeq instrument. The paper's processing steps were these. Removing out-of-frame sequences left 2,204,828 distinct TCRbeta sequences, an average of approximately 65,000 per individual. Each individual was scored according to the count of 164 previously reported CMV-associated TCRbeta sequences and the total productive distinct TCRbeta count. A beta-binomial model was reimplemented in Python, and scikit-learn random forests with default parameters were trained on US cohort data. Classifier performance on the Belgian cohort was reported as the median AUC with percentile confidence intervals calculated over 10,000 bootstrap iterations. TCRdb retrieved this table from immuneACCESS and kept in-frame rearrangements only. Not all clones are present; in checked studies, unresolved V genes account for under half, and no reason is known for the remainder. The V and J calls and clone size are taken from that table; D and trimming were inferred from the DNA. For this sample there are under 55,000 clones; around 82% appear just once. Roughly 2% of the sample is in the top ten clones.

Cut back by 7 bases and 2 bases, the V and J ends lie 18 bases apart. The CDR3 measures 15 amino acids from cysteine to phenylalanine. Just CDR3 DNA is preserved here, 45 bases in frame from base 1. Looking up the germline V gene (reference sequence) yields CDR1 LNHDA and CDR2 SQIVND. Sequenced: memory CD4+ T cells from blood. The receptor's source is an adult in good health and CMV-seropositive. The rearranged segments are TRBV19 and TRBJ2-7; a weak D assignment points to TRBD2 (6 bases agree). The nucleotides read TGTGCCAGTAAGGGGAGTGGCGGGGCGGCCTACGAGCAGTACTTC. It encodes CASKGSGGAAYEQYF.